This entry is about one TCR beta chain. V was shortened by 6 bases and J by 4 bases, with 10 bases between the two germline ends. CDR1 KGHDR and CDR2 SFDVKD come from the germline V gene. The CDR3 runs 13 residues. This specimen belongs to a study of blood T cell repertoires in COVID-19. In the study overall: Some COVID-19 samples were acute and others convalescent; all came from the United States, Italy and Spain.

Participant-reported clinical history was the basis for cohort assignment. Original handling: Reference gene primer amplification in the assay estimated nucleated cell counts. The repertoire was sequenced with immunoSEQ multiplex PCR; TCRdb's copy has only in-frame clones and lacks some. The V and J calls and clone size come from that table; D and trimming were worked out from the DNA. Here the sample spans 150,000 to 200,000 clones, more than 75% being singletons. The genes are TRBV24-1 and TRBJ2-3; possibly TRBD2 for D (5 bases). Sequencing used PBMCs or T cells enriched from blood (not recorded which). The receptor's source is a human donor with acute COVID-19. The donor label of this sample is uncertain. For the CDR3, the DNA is TGTGCCACCAGTCCCCACGGGGCAGATACGCAGTATTTT. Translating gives CATSPHGADTQYF.